The 14 T cell receptor beta chains below come from one sample, sequenced in a study of cytomegalovirus exposure and HLA in healthy donors. Primers included in the PCR were 60 Vbeta and 13 Jbeta primers. Libraries were prepared by immunoSEQ multiplex PCR; TCRdb keeps only in-frame clonotypes and omits some of them. This table holds 180,000 or so clones, about four fifths found once. Input material: PBMCs. These receptors came from a female donor in good health and CMV-seronegative.

The chain links TRBV6-5 to TRBJ2-1, with 8 bases that match TRBD2. The CDR3 sequence is 14 residues long. Trimming removed 0 bases from V and 10 bases from J; junction bases left unmatched: 5. Germline V lookup: CDR1 MNHEY, CDR2 SVGAGI. This chain's CDR3 is CASSYSSAGGEQFF. CDR3 DNA sequence: TGTGCCAGCAGTTACTCATCGGCGGGGGGCGAGCAGTTCTTC.

V gene TRBV27 combines with J gene TRBJ1-1; TRBD1 is a possible D gene (6 bases). CDR1 is MNHEY, CDR2 SMNVEV, per germline (reference sequence). The CDR3 has 14 residues. The V and J ends lost 2 bases and 1 base respectively, with 8 bases between them. CDR3 sequence (DNA): TGTGCCAGCAGTTTACTGGGACAGAACACTGAAGCTTTCTTT. This codes for CASSLLGQNTEAFF.

This chain joins TRBV19 and TRBJ1-1; D gene ambiguous. The germline CDR1 and CDR2 sequences are LNHDA and SQIVND (reference sequence). Deletions cut 4 bases from V and 3 bases from J, with 9 bases between. This CDR3 comprises 13 residues. The CDR3 is CASSTRLDTEAFF. DNA of the CDR3: TGTGCCAGTAGTACACGACTTGACACTGAAGCTTTCTTT.

The sample holds a few counts of this clone. The CDR3 sequence is CASSYRNDPDTQYF. DNA of the CDR3: TGTGCCAGTAGTTACAGGAATGACCCAGATACGCAGTATTTT. The J gene is TRBJ2-3, the V gene TRBV19; TRBD1 might be the D (5 bases). The CDR3 contains 14 residues. Deletions cut 5 bases from V and 4 bases from J, with 13 bases between. Germline CDR1 LNHDA, CDR2 SQIVND (reference sequence). Full variable domain (remainder filled in from reference TRBV19 and TRBJ2-3): DGGITQSPKYLFRKEGQNVTLSCEQNLNHDAMYWYRQDPGQGLRLIYYSQIVNDFQKGDIAEGYSVSREKKESFPLTVTSAQKNPTAFYLCASSYRNDPDTQYFGPGTRLTVL.

There are a few counts of this clone. This chain uses TRBV13 with TRBJ1-1, with TRBD1 matching over 7 bases. The CDR3 has 16 residues. The germline V gene has CDR1 PRHDT and CDR2 FYEKMQ (reference sequence). J was trimmed by 3 bases and V by 0 bases; bases with no gene match: 7. The CDR3 nucleotides are TGTGCCAGCAGCTTAGGCCTGGGCAGGGGGGACACTGAAGCTTTCTTT. It translates to CASSLGLGRGDTEAFF.

This clone was observed a handful of times. The rearrangement links TRBV6-6 to TRBJ1-5; D not resolved. Germline-derived CDR1 and CDR2 are MNHNY and SVGAGI (reference sequence). The V end lost 1 base, the J end lost 6 bases, and 13 bases lay between the germline ends. The CDR3 sequence is 15 residues long. The CDR3 reads CASSYWGGSGQPQHF. CDR3 in DNA: TGTGCCAGCAGTTACTGGGGAGGGTCGGGTCAGCCCCAGCATTTT.

This clone was seen a single time. The V call is TRBV5-1, the J call TRBJ2-3; 11 bases are shared with TRBD1. The V gene end was trimmed by 4 bases and the J gene end by 7 bases; junction bases not matched to a gene: 5. The CDR3 consists of 14 residues. CDR1 SGHRS and CDR2 YFSETQ come from the germline V gene. The CDR3 loop reads CASSAGTGGYTQYF. The CDR3 region has the DNA TGCGCCAGCAGCGCTGGGACAGGGGGATATACGCAGTATTTT.

The chain joins TRBV10-3 to TRBJ2-7, with D uncertain. Trimming shortened V by 0 bases and J by 2 bases, and 8 bases separated the two germline ends. The CDR3 totals 14 residues. CDR1 and CDR2 (germline): ENHRY, SYGVKD. The CDR3 nucleotides are TGTGCCATCAGTGAGTCTACAGTTCCCTACGAGCAGTACTTC. Translated, it gives CAISESTVPYEQYF.

The chain carries TRBV7-9 and TRBJ2-7, with D possibly matching TRBD1 (6 bases). CDR3 size: 13 residues. In germline, CDR1 is SEHNR, CDR2 FQNEAQ (reference sequence). V dropped 2 bases and J dropped 6 bases, with 11 bases sitting between them. The CDR3 loop reads CASSLNRVGEQYF. CDR3 DNA sequence: TGTGCCAGCAGCTTAAACAGGGTCGGCGAGCAGTACTTC.

This clone turned up a few times. CDR3 DNA: TGTGCCAGCAGCTTCATAACCGGGACAGGGGGCGAGCAGTACTTC. Residues: CASSFITGTGGEQYF. The rearrangement uses TRBV7-8 and TRBJ2-7; the match to TRBD1 covers 11 bases. With V trimmed by 3 bases and J by 6 bases, 7 bases remained unmatched. The CDR3 is 15 amino acids. Per germline, CDR1 SGHVS and CDR2 FQNEAQ.

This chain joins TRBV18 and TRBJ1-4; D is unclear. This CDR3 is built from 14 residues. Trimming stripped 3 bases from V and 10 bases from J, with 15 bases between. The germline V gene has CDR1 KGHSH and CDR2 LQKENI. The DNA of the CDR3 is TGTGCCAGCTCACCCGAGGTACCGCTTGGAAAACTGTTTTTT. It encodes CASSPEVPLGKLFF.

In nucleotides, the CDR3 is TGTGCTAGTGGGCGCGGAGGGGCGGTCTATGGCTACACCTTC. This codes for CASGRGGAVYGYTF. The chain is built from TRBV12-5 and TRBJ1-2; possible D gene TRBD1, 5 bases. This CDR3 has 14 amino acids. Per germline, CDR1 LGHNT and CDR2 FRNRAP. The V gene lost 6 bases and the J gene lost 4 bases, with 15 bases spanning the gap.

The J gene is TRBJ2-7, the V gene TRBV28; TRBD1 matches at 7 bases. V was clipped by 1 base and J by 6 bases; unmatched bases: 9. CDR1 and CDR2 (germline): MDHEN, SYDVKM. The CDR3 runs to 15 residues. Written as DNA, the CDR3 is TGTGCCAGCAGTTTATTGAGGGGGCGAGGATCCGAGCAGTACTTC. Encoded protein: CASSLLRGRGSEQYF. The whole variable domain, filled in from reference TRBV28 and TRBJ2-7, reads DVKVTQSSRYLVKRTGEKVFLECVQDMDHENMFWYRQDPGLGLRLIYFSYDVKMKEKGDIPEGYSVSREKKERFSLILESASTNQTSMYLCASSLLRGRGSEQYFGPGTRLTVT.

The rearrangement joins TRBV16 to TRBJ1-1; D might be TRBD1 (6 bases). CDR1 and CDR2 from the germline V gene are KGHSY and FQNENV. Between the trimmed V and J ends, which lost 1 base and 3 bases, there was a span of 15 bases. This CDR3 has 16 residues. CDR3 sequence reads: CASSQFGGLTYTEAFF. DNA for the CDR3: TGTGCCAGCAGCCAATTCGGGGGGCTAACGTACACTGAAGCTTTCTTT. Drawing the rest from reference TRBV16 and TRBJ1-1, the complete variable domain is GEEVAQTPKHLVRGEGQKAKLYCAPIKGHSYVFWYQQVLKNEFKFLISFQNENVFDETGMPKERFSAKCLPNSPCSLEIQATKLEDSAVYFCASSQFGGLTYTEAFFGQGTRLTVV.